This TCR beta chain was captured in a study of control samples from healthy donors and cancer patients. V lost 6 bases, J lost 3 bases, and 2 bases stayed unmatched. The CDR3 totals 13 residues. Looked up from germline, CDR1 is SGDLS and CDR2 is YYNGEE. Profiled with immunoSEQ multiplex PCR; TCRdb holds only in-frame clones, not every one. The repertoire holds approximately 26,000 clones, roughly 93% seen once, with 13% in the top ten. The rearrangement links TRBV9 to TRBJ2-2; 7 bases fit TRBD1. Sequenced sample: PBMCs. This receptor was obtained from a man between 45 and 60 years old with lung cancer. The chain's CDR3 is CASNRGDTGELFF. CDR3 bases: TGTGCCAGCAACAGGGGCGACACCGGGGAGCTGTTTTTT.